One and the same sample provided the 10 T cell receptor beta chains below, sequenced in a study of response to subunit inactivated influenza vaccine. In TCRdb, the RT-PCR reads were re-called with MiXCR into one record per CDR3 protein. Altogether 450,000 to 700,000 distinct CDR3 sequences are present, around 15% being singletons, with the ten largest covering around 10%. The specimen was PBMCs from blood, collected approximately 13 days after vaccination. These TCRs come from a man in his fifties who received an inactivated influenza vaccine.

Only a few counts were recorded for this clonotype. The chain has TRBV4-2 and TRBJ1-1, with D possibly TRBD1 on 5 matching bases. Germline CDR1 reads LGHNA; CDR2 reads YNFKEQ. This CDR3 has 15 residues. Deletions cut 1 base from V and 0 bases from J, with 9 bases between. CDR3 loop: CASSQVGGMNTEAFF. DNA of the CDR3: TGTGCCAGCAGCCAAGTGGGGGGAATGAACACTGAAGCTTTCTTT.

The CDR3 DNA reads TGTGCCACCAGTGAAGCGCCAGATACGCAGTATTTT. Encoded protein: CATSEAPDTQYF. The V gene is TRBV24-1, the J gene TRBJ2-3; no definite D call. The CDR3 consists of 12 residues. Germline V gene data show CDR1 as KGHDR and CDR2 as SFDVKD. V gave up 4 bases and J gave up 4 bases, with 5 bases separating them.

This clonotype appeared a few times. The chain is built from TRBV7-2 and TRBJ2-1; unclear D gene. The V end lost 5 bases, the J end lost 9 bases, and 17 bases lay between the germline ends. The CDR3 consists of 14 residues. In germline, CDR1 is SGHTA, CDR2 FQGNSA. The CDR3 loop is CASSIGLRGGEQFF. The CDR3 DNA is TGTGCCAGCAGCATAGGCCTTCGTGGCGGTGAGCAGTTCTTC.

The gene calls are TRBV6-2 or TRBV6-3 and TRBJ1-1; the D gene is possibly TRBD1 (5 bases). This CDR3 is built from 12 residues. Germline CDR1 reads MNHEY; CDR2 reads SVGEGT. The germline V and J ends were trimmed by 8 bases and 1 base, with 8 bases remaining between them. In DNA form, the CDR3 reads TGTGCCAGCCGACAGTGGAACACTGAAGCTTTCTTT. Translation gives CASRQWNTEAFF.

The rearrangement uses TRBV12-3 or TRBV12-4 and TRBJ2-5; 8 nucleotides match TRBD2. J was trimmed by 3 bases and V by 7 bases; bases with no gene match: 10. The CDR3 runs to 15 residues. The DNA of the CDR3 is TGTGCCAGCACTCTCCTCGGGGGGGGCGAAGAGACCCAGTACTTC. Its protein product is CASTLLGGGEETQYF.

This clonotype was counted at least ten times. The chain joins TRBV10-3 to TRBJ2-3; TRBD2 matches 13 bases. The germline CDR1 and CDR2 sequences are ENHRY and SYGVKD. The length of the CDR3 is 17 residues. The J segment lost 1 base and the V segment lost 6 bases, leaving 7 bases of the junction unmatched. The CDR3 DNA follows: TGTGCCATCAGCGGGACTAGCGGGATTGGGGGCACAGATACGCAGTATTTT. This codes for CAISGTSGIGGTDTQYF.

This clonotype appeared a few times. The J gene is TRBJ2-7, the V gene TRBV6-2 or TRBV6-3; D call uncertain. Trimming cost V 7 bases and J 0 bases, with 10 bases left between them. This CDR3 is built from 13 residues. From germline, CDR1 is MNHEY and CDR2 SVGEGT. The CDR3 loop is CASKEIDSYEQYF. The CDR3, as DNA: TGTGCCAGCAAGGAGATTGACTCCTACGAGCAGTACTTC.

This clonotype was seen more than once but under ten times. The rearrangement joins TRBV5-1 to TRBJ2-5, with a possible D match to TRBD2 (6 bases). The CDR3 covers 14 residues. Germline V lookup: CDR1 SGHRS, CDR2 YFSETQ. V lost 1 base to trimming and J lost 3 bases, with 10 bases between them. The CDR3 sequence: CASSLPGAEETQYF. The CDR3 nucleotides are TGCGCCAGCAGCTTGCCGGGAGCAGAAGAGACCCAGTACTTC.

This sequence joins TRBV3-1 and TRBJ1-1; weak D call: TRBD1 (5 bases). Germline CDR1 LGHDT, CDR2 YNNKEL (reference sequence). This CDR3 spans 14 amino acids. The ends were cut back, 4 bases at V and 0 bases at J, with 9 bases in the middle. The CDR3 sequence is CASSRGAVNTEAFF. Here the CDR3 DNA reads TGTGCCAGCAGCCGAGGGGCGGTGAACACTGAAGCTTTCTTT.

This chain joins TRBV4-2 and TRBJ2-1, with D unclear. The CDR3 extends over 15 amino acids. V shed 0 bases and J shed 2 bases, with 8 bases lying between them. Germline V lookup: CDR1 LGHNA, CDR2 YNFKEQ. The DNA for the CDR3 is TGTGCCAGCAGCCAAGAGGACCAGACCTACAATGAGCAGTTCTTC. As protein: CASSQEDQTYNEQFF.